The 18 T cell receptor beta chains reported below all come from one sample, sequenced in a study of T cells after yellow fever vaccination. TCRdb processed the 5' RACE reads anew with MiXCR; each CDR3 protein has one entry. The table shows some 260,000 distinct CDR3 sequences, with roughly 4.8% occurring only once. Sample: CD4+ T cells sorted from PBMCs, taken on the day of the yellow fever booster vaccination. The receptors stem from a man aged 18 to 29 who received the YFV17D yellow fever vaccine.

This clonotype was counted a few times. This chain connects TRBV11-3 to TRBJ2-3; D is unclear. Trimming stripped 7 bases from V and 2 bases from J, with 13 bases between. From germline, CDR1 is SGHNT and CDR2 YENEEA. The CDR3 consists of 14 residues. CDR3 DNA sequence: TGTGCCAGCACCCAAGGTGGAGCCACAGATACGCAGTATTTT. Encoded protein: CASTQGGATDTQYF.

This clonotype has more than one count but fewer than ten. The chain uses TRBV5-4 and TRBJ2-1, with D uncertain. V lost 3 bases, J lost 6 bases, and 10 bases lay in between. Germline CDR1 is SGHNT and CDR2 is YYREEE (reference sequence). CDR3 size: 13 residues. This CDR3 is CASSSNIRNEQFF. CDR3 nucleotides: TGTGCCAGCAGCTCCAACATCCGCAATGAGCAGTTCTTC.

The J gene is TRBJ2-7, the V gene TRBV7-9; D is perhaps TRBD1 (6 bases). Germline V lookup: CDR1 SEHNR, CDR2 FQNEAQ (reference sequence). CDR3 length: 12 residues. Trimming removed 5 bases from V and 6 bases from J, with 11 bases in between. The CDR3 loop reads CASSPGQSEQYV. CDR3 DNA sequence: TGTGCCAGCAGCCCCGGACAGAGCGAGCAGTACGTC.

This clonotype was counted between two and nine times. This chain joins TRBV18 and TRBJ1-5; D gene unclear. The CDR3 is made up of 13 amino acids. From germline, CDR1 is KGHSH and CDR2 LQKENI. V lost 3 bases and J lost 3, with 6 bases in between. The CDR3 DNA is TGTGCCAGCTCACCGGATAACAATCAGCCCCAGCATTTT. Its translation is CASSPDNNQPQHF.

This clonotype was counted between two and nine times. The chain recombines TRBV28 with TRBJ2-7; 9 nucleotides match TRBD2. The CDR3 consists of 16 residues. The germline V gene has CDR1 MDHEN and CDR2 SYDVKM. Trimming took 5 bases from V and 3 from J; bases not matched to a gene: 11. The CDR3: CASSPGGSGGNYEQYV. The CDR3 DNA sequence: TGTGCCAGCAGTCCGGGCGGTAGCGGGGGCAACTACGAGCAGTACGTC.

This chain joins TRBV20-1 and TRBJ1-6; no definite D call. The germline gives CDR1 DFQATT, CDR2 SNEGSKA (reference sequence). This CDR3 is 12 amino acids long. Trimming took off 5 bases at V and 11 bases at J, with 13 bases between the two ends. The CDR3 sequence: CSARPPGTPLHF. The CDR3 region has the DNA TGCAGTGCTCGGCCCCCGGGGACACCCCTCCACTTT.

V usage is TRBV14 and J usage is TRBJ2-5; 10 nucleotides agree with TRBD2. J lost 7 bases, V lost 3 bases, and 11 bases had no gene match. The CDR3 covers 16 residues. CDR1 and CDR2 from the germline V gene are SGHDN and FVKESK. This CDR3 is CASSQTSGFVYGTQYF. CDR3 nucleotides: TGTGCCAGCAGCCAGACTAGCGGGTTTGTGTATGGGACCCAGTACTTC.

The J gene is TRBJ2-5, the V gene TRBV27, with TRBD1 matching over 8 bases. Germline CDR1 and CDR2: MNHEY and SMNVEV (reference sequence). Trimming took 6 bases from V and 4 from J; bases not matched to a gene: 4. This CDR3 has 13 amino acids. CDR3 residues: CASRRTGSETQYF. The CDR3 DNA is TGTGCCAGCAGGCGGACAGGGTCAGAGACCCAGTACTTC.

This sequence joins TRBV5-1 and TRBJ1-1; TRBD1 might be the D (5 bases). From germline, CDR1 is SGHRS and CDR2 YFSETQ. V gave up 0 bases and J gave up 3 bases, with 9 bases separating them. The CDR3 runs 14 residues. CDR3 nucleotide sequence: TGCGCCAGCAGCTTGGTTCAGGGTGACACTGAAGCTTTCTTT. Translated, it gives CASSLVQGDTEAFF.

The chain recombines TRBV7-9 with TRBJ2-7; the D gene is possibly TRBD1 (5 bases). In germline, CDR1 is SEHNR, CDR2 FQNEAQ (reference sequence). The CDR3 consists of 13 residues. V dropped 3 bases and J dropped 2 bases, with 8 bases sitting between them. CDR3 amino acids: CASSFQGAYEQYF. The CDR3, as DNA: TGTGCCAGCAGCTTCCAAGGGGCCTACGAGCAGTACTTC.

In the case of this clonotype: A much larger clonotype is one base distant, so this may be a read error. The gene calls are TRBV3-1 and TRBJ2-4; a weak D match, TRBD1 (5 bases). V was trimmed by 0 bases and J by 7 bases, leaving 7 bases between them. Per the germline V gene, CDR1 is LGHDT and CDR2 is YNNKEL (reference sequence). The CDR3 has 13 amino acids. The CDR3 loop is CASSQDRANIQYF. CDR3 nucleotides: TGTGCCAGCAGCCAAGACAGGGCGAACATTCAGTACTTC.

The chain couples TRBV6-2 or TRBV6-3 to TRBJ2-5; 7 bases line up with TRBD2. Germline V gene sequence: CDR1 MNHEY, CDR2 SVGEGT. The CDR3 is 18 residues long. V lost 2 bases, J lost 2 bases, and 14 bases stayed unmatched. For the CDR3, the DNA is TGTGCCAGCAGTTACCCTTCGGGGCGGGGGACCGCTCAAGAGACCCAGTACTTC. Amino acids: CASSYPSGRGTAQETQYF.

This clonotype was counted between two and nine times. The chain has TRBV10-1 and TRBJ2-3, with D perhaps TRBD1 or TRBD2 (6 bases each). V was clipped by 6 bases and J by 3 bases, with 19 bases between them. The CDR3 is 16 amino acids. Germline loops: CDR1 WNHNN, CDR2 SYGVQD (reference sequence). CDR3 region: CASSARRGESTDTQYF. DNA of the CDR3: TGCGCCAGCAGCGCCAGAAGGGGGGAATCGACAGATACGCAGTATTTT.

The J gene is TRBJ1-1, the V gene TRBV5-6; no reliable D call. This CDR3 is 13 amino acids long. Between the trimmed V and J ends, which lost 2 bases and 9 bases, there was a span of 14 bases. Germline lookup yields CDR1 SGHDT and CDR2 YYEEEE. In DNA form, the CDR3 reads TGTGCCAGCAGCTTCGTGACCGTGGGCCAAGCTTTCTTT. Amino acids: CASSFVTVGQAFF.

This clonotype has only a few counts. The CDR3 nucleotides are TGTGCCAGCAGTTACGGACTAGCGGGGGTGATCACAGATACGCAGTATTTT. Translated: CASSYGLAGVITDTQYF. This chain connects TRBV6-6 to TRBJ2-3; 13 positions match TRBD2. V shed 2 bases, J shed 2 bases, and the junction held 4 bases outside the gene matches. The CDR3 totals 17 residues. Germline loops: CDR1 MNHNY, CDR2 SVGAGI (reference sequence).

This clonotype was detected only a few times. J is TRBJ2-3 and V is TRBV5-1, with 7 positions matching TRBD2. The V and J ends lost 0 bases and 5 bases, in that order; junction bases with no gene match: 3. The CDR3 covers 14 residues. The germline V gene encodes CDR1 SGHRS and CDR2 YFSETQ. The CDR3 spells CASSLASGQDTQYF. The CDR3 DNA is TGCGCCAGCAGCTTGGCTAGCGGTCAAGATACGCAGTATTTT.

V usage is TRBV19 and J usage is TRBJ1-1; the D is unclear. V was cut by 0 bases and J by 1 base, with 6 bases left in between. Germline V gene sequence: CDR1 LNHDA, CDR2 SQIVND (reference sequence). This CDR3 contains 14 residues. The CDR3 reads CASSIERQNTEAFF. The CDR3 DNA reads TGTGCCAGTAGTATAGAGAGGCAGAACACTGAAGCTTTCTTT.

This clonotype was found a few times. The chain has TRBV5-1 and TRBJ1-1; TRBD1 aligns across 8 bases. Germline V gene data show CDR1 as SGHRS and CDR2 as YFSETQ. This CDR3 contains 17 residues. Trimming took 4 bases from V and 8 from J; bases not matched to a gene: 19. This CDR3 reads CASSPLTPGTGNQEAFF. In DNA form, the CDR3 reads TGCGCCAGCAGCCCTCTCACACCTGGGACAGGTAATCAAGAAGCTTTCTTT. The entire variable domain, with the rest obtained from reference TRBV5-1 and TRBJ1-1, is as follows: KAGVTQTPRYLIKTRGQQVTLSCSPISGHRSVSWYQQTPGQGLQFLFEYFSETQRNKGNFPGRFSGRQFSNSRSEMNVSTLELGDSALYLCASSPLTPGTGNQEAFFGQGTRLTVV.